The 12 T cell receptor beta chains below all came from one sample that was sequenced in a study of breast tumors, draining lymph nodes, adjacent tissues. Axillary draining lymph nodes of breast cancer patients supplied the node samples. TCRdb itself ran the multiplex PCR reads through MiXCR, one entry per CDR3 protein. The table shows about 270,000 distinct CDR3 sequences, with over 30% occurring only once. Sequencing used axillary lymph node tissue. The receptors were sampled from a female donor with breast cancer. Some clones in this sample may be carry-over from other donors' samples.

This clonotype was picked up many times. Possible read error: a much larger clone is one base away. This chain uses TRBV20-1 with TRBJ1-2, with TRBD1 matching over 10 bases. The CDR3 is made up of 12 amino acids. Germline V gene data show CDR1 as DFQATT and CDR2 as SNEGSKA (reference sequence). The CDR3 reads CSAPTGGVGSTF. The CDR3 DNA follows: TGCAGTGCACCGACAGGGGGCGTTGGCTCCACCTTC.

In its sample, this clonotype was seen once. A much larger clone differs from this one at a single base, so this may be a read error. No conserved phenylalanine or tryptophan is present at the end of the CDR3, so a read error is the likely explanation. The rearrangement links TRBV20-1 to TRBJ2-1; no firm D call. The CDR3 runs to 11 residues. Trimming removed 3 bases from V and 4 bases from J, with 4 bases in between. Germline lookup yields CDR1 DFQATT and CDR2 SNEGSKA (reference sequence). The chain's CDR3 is CSARVYNEQFL. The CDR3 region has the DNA TGCAGTGCTAGGGTTTACAATGAGCAGTTCCTC.

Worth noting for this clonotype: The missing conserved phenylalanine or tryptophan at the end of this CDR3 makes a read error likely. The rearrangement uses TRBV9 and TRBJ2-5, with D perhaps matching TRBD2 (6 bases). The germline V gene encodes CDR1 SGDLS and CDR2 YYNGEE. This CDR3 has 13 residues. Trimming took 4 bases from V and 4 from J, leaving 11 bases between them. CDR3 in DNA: TGTGCCAGCAGCCGGGAGCCTGGAGAGACCCAGTACTCC. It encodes CASSREPGETQYS.

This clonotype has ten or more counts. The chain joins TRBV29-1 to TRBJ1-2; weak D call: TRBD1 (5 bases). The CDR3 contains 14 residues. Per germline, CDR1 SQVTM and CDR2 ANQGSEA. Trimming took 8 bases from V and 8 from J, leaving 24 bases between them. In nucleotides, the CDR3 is TGCAGCCTTGGGGGACCAGGGACCGTTGAAGGCTACACCTTC. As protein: CSLGGPGTVEGYTF.

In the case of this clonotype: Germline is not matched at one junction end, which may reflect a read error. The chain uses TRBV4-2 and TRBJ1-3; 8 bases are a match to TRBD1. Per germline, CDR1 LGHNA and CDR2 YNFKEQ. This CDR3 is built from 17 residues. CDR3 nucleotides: TGTGCCAGCAGCCAAGACCCCCAGGGGGCTGGTGGAGACACCATATATTTT. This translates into CASSQDPQGAGGDTIYF.

CDR3 loop: CASSERPYFESSGNTIYF. The CDR3 nucleotides are TGTGCCAGCAGTGAGAGACCGTACTTTGAGAGCTCTGGAAACACCATATATTTT. This chain uses TRBV27 with TRBJ1-3; D is unresolved. V gave up 5 bases and J gave up 0 bases, with 20 bases separating them. Germline values: CDR1 MNHEY, CDR2 SMNVEV (reference sequence). This CDR3 has 18 amino acids.

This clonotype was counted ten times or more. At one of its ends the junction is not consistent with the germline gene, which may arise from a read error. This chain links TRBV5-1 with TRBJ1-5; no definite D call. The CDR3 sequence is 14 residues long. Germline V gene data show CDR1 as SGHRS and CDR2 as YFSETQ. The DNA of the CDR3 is TGTGCCAGCAGCTTAGGCGGAAGCAATCAGCCCCAGCATTTT. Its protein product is CASSLGGSNQPQHF.

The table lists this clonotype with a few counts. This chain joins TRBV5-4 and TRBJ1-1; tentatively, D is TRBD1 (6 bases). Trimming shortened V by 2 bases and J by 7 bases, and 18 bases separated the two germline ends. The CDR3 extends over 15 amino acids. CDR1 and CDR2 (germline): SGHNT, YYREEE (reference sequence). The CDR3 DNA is TGTGCCAGCAGCTTATTTGGGGGGCGAGTACTTGAAGCTTTCTTT. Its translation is CASSLFGGRVLEAFF.

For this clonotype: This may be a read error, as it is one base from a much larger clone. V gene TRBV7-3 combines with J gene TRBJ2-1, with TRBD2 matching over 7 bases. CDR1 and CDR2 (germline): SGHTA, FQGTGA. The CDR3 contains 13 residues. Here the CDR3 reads CASSWTRNNERFF. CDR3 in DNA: TGTGCCAGCAGCTGGACTAGGAACAATGAGCGGTTCTTC.

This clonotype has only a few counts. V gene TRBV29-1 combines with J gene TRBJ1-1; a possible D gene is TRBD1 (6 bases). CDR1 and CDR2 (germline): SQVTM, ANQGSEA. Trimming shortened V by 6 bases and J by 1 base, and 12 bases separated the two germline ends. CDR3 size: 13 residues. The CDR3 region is CSVEQGQNTEAFF. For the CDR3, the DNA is TGCAGCGTGGAGCAGGGGCAGAACACTGAAGCTTTCTTT.

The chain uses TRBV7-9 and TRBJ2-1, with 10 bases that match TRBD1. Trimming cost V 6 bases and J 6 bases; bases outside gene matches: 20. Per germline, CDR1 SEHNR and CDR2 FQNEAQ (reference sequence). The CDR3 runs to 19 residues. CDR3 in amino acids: CASRRPGQGFYNLFNEQFF. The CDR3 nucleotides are TGTGCCAGCAGGCGACCGGGACAGGGGTTTTATAATTTGTTCAATGAGCAGTTCTTC.

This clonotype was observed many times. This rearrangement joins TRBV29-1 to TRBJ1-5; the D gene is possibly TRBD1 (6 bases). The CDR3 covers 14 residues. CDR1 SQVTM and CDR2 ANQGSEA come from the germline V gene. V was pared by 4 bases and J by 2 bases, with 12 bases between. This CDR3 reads CSVVVQGGNQPQHF. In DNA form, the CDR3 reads TGCAGCGTTGTCGTACAGGGAGGCAATCAGCCCCAGCATTTT.